This T cell receptor beta chain was observed in a study of long-term antiretroviral therapy in people with HIV. Study-level findings and limits: HIV repertoires showed narrower CDR3 length ranges than controls. Before ART, certain clones expanded, and these dominated the repertoire at all time points.

The CDR3 has 14 amino acids. Survey level was the resolution at which the v3.0 immunoSEQ assay ran. Sequencing used immunoSEQ multiplex PCR; TCRdb keeps in-frame clones, though not all of them. The data show around 15,000 clones, over 70% seen once. The table lists this clone with a few counts. Antigen specificity is unknown. The chain joins TRBV12-2 to TRBJ1-3; whether TRBD1, the table's D call, matches the DNA was not checked. TRBV12-2 is shown as a pseudogene. The specimen was unsorted PBMCs, collected 2.1 years after starting antiretroviral therapy. This TCR came from a man aged 40-49 years with HIV. The CDR3 coding sequence is TGTGCAAGTCGCTTACAGGGGTCCCAAGACACCATATATTTT. Encoded protein: CASRLQGSQDTIYF.